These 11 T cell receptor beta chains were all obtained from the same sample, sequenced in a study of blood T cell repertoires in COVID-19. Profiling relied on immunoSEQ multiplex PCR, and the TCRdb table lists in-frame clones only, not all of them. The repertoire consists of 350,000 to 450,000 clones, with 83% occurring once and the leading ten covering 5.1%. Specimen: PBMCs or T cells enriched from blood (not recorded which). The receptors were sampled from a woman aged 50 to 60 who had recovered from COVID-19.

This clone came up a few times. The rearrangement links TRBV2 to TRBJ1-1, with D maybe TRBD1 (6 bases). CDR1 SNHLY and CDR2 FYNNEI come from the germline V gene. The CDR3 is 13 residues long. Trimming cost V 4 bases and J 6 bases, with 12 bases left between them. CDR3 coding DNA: TGTGCCAGCAGTGTAGGGGGTGTCCCTGAAGCTTTCTTT. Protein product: CASSVGGVPEAFF.

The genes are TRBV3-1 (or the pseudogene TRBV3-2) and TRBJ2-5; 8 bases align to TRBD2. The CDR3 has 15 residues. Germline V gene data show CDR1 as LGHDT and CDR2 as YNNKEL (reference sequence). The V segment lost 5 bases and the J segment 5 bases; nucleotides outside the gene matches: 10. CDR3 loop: CASSRGEAGVETQYF. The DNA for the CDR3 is TGTGCCAGCAGCAGGGGCGAAGCGGGAGTGGAGACCCAGTACTTC.

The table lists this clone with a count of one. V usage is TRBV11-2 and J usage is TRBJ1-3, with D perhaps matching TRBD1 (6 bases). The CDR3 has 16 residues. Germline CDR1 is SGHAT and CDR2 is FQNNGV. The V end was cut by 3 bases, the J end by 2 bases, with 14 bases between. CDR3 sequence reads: CASSFPGVPAGNTIYF. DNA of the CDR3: TGTGCCAGCAGCTTCCCAGGGGTCCCGGCTGGAAACACCATATATTTT.

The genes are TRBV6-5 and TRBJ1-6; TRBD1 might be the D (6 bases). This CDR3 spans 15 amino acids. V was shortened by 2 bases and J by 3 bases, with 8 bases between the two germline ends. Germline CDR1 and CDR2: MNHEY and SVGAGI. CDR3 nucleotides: TGTGCCAGCAGTTACGAGACAGGCTATAATTCACCCCTCCACTTT. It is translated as CASSYETGYNSPLHF.

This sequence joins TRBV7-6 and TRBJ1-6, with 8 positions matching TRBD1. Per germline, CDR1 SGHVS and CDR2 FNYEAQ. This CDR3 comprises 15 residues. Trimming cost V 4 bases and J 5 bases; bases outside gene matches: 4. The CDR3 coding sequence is TGTGCCAGCAGCTCACAGGGGGAGAATAATTCACCCCTCCACTTT. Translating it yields CASSSQGENNSPLHF.

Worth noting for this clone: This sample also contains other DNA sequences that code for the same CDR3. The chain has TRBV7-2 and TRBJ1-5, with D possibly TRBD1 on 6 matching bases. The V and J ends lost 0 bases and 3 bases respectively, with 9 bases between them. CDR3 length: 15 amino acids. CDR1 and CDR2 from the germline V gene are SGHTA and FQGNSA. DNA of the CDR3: TGTGCCAGCAGCTTAGCAACAGGGTCCAATCAGCCCCAGCATTTT. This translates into CASSLATGSNQPQHF.

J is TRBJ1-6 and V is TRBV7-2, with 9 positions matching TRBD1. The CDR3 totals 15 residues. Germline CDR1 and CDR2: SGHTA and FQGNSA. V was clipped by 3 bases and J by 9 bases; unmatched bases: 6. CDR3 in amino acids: CASSLGDRAGSPLHF. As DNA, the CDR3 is TGTGCCAGCAGCTTGGGGGACAGGGCGGGTTCACCCCTCCACTTT.

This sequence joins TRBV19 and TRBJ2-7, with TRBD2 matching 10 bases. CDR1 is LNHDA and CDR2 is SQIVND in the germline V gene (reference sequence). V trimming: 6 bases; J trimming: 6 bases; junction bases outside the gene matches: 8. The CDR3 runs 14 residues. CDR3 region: CASSPSGRAREQYF. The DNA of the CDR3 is TGTGCCAGTAGCCCTAGCGGGAGAGCGCGCGAGCAGTACTTC.

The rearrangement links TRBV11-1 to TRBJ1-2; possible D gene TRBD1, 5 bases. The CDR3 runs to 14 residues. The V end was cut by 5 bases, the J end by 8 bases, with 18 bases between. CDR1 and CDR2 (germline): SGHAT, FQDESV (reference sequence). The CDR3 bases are TGTGCCAGCAGCACCGGGACTTCCCTTCGGGGCTACACCTTC. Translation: CASSTGTSLRGYTF.

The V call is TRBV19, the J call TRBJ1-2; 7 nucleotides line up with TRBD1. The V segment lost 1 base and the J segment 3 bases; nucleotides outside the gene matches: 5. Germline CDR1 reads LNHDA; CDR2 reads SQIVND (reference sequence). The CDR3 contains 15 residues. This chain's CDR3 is CASSIVPGGDYGYTF. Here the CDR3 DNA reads TGTGCCAGTAGTATAGTCCCAGGGGGTGACTATGGCTACACCTTC.

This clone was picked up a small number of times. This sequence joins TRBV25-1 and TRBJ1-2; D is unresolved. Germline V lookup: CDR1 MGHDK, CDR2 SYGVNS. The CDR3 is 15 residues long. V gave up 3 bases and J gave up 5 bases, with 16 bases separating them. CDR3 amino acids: CASSDVTDKPYGYTF. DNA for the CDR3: TGTGCCAGCAGTGATGTTACAGACAAGCCATATGGCTACACCTTC.